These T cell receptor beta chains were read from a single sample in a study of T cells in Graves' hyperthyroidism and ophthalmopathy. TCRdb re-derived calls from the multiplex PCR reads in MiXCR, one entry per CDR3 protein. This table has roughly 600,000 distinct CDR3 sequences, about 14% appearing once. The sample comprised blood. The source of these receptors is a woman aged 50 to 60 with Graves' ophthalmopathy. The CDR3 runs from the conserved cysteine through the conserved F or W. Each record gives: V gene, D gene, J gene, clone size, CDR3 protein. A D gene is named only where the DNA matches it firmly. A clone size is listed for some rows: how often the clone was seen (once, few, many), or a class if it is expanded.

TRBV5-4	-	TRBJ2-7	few	CASSLELAAEEQYF
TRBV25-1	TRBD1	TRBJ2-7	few	CASSATGGFDEQYF
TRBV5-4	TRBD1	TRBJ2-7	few	CASSWWDRDGDEQYF
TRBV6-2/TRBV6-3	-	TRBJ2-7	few	CASSPSLVKRVPLEAEQYF
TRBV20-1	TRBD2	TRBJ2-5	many	CSARALTSGPRTQYF
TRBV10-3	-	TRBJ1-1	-	CAISEFRDAAEAFF
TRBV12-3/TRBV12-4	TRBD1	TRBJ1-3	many	CASSLRDRGLGRDTIYF
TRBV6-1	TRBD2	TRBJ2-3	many	CASSEGLASDTQYF
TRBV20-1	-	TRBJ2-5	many	CSARDEGLETQYF
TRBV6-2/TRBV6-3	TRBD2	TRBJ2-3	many	CASRYGTRSTDTQYF
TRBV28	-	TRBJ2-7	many	CASSNRKTATSYEQYF
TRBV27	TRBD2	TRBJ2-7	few	CASSSYSGRFDEQYF
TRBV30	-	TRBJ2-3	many	CAWSVSQTDTQYF
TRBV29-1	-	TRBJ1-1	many	CSVEAADLRLRVFNTEAFF
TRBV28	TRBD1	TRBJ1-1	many	CASSMTGGKLMNTEAFF
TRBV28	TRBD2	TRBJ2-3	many	CASSSSGSVDTQYF
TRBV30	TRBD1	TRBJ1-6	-	CAWSVTRDSSSPLHF
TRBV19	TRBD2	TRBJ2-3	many	CASKSRTSGKQDTQYF
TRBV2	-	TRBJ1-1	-	CAHRTQMNTEAFF
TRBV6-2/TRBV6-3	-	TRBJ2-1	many	CASSSGLPHEQFF
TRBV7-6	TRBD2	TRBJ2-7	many	CASSLGGFSYEQYF
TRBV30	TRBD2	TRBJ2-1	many	CAWSWAGGIEQFF
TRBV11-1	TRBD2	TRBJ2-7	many	CASSLDSPTSGTWGYEQYF
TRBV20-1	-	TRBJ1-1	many	CRAHPGAPGTEAFF
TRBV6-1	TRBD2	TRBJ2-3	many	CASSKGAGVAADTQYF
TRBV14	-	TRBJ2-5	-	CASSYLFQETQYF
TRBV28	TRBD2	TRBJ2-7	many	CASSLSSGRAYEQYF
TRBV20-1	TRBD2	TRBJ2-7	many	CSALSGRTYEQYF
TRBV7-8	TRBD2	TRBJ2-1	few	CASSSPGLAGDNEQFF
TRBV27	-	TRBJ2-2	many	CASSSTGTITGELFF
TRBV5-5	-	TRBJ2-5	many	CASREGGETQYF
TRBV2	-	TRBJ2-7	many	CASSDPLSEQYF
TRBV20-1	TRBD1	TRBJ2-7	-	CSARDSRQGNHEQYF
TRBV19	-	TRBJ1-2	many	CASSIVQIGDNNYGYTF
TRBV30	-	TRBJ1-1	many	CAWSRSMNTEAFF
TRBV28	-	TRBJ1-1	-	CASTFTGIHTEAFF
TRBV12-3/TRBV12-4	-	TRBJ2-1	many	CASSLIATSSYNEQFF
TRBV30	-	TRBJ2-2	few	CAWNPLNTGELFF
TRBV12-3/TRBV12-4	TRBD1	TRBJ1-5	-	CASSLDDRVRGQPQHF
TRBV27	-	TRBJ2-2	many	CASSLSRTGELFF
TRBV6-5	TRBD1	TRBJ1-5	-	CASSYSTGTGFQPQHF
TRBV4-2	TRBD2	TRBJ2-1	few	CASSQDPTSGRNEQFF
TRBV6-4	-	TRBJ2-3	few	CASSVGETDTQYF
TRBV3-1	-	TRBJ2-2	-	CASSLSGFTGELFF
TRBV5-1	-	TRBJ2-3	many	CASSLPTGRVPDTQYF
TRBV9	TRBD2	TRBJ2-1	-	CASSVLAGDYNEQFF
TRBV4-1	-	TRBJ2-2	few	CASSPQGGAGRGTGELFF
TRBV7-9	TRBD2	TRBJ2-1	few	CASSLGAGTSGRISNNEQFF
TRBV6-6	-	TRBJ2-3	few	CASSYYAGTTDTQYF
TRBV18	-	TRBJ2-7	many	CASSPPTTRYEQYF
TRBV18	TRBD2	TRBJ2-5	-	CASSRREDQETQYF
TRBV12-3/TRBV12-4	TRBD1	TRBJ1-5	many	CASKFGTGGDWNQPQHF
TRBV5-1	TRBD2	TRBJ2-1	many	CASSSGVQSYNEQFF
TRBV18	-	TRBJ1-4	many	CASSPPVGGNEKLFF
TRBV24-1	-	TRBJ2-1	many	CATSAPSSHQPYNEQFF
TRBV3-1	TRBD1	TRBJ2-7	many	CASSRSGQGTYEQYF